What follows are 9 T cell receptor beta chains derived from one specimen sequenced in a study of early stage breast cancer tumors. Profiled with immunoSEQ multiplex PCR; TCRdb holds only in-frame clones, not every one. The sample contains roughly 14,000 clones, approximately 84% of which appear only once. The sequenced material came from normal breast tissue next to the tumor. Every receptor here comes from a person aged 30-39 years with breast cancer.

The chain combines TRBV6-1 with TRBJ2-2; 11 nucleotides align to TRBD1. The J segment lost 4 bases and the V segment lost 4 bases, leaving 5 bases of the junction unmatched. CDR1 and CDR2 from the germline V gene are MNHNS and SASEGT. This CDR3 is built from 16 residues. The CDR3 DNA reads as TGTGCCAGCAGTGCGGACAGGGGGCAGGGCACCGGGGAGCTGTTTTTT. It is translated as CASSADRGQGTGELFF.

The gene calls are TRBV12-5 and TRBJ2-5; tentative D call: TRBD1 (9 bases). V lost 7 bases, J lost 5 bases, and 20 bases lay in between. CDR1 LGHNT and CDR2 FRNRAP come from the germline V gene. CDR3 length: 15 residues. Written as DNA, the CDR3 is TGTGCTAGTGCCACAGGGGGCTCGGGAGGGGAGACCCAGTACTTC. It encodes CASATGGSGGETQYF.

The rearrangement uses TRBV6-1 and TRBJ2-1, with TRBD2 identical over 9 bases. CDR1 and CDR2 (germline): MNHNS, SASEGT. V lost 10 bases, J lost 6 bases, and 13 bases stayed unmatched. The CDR3 length is 15 residues. The CDR3 DNA reads as TGTGCCATACCCTACTTAGCGGGAGAGGGCAATGAGCAGTTCTTC. Translating gives CAIPYLAGEGNEQFF.

The V call is TRBV4-3, the J call TRBJ1-1, with TRBD1 as a possible D gene (5 bases). V lost 0 bases to trimming and J lost 7 bases, with 12 bases between them. This CDR3 has 14 residues. Germline-derived CDR1 and CDR2 are LGHNA and YSLEER. CDR3 sequence (DNA): TGCGCCAGCAGCCAAGATCGGGCAGGGAGTGAAGCTTTCTTT. The encoded protein is CASSQDRAGSEAFF.

V usage is TRBV21-1 and J usage is TRBJ2-1; TRBD1 is taken as the D call from the table, unchecked against the DNA. TRBV21-1 is noted as a pseudogene. The CDR3 runs 18 residues. The CDR3 coding sequence is TGTGCCAGCAGCAAAGTCAGGGACAGGACCATAGGAAGCCATGAGCAGTTCTTC. Translating gives CASSKVRDRTIGSHEQFF.

The chain joins TRBV28 to TRBJ1-1, with D tentatively TRBD1 (6 bases). The CDR3 is 13 amino acids. The germline V and J ends were trimmed by 6 bases and 1 base, with 9 bases remaining between them. Germline assignment: CDR1 MDHEN and CDR2 SYDVKM. The CDR3 is CASSLQGNTEAFF. The CDR3 DNA is TGTGCCAGCAGCCTACAGGGGAACACTGAAGCTTTCTTT.

This chain connects TRBV10-2 to TRBJ1-2, with unresolved D. The germline gives CDR1 WSHSY, CDR2 SAAADI. V shed 3 bases and J shed 4 bases, with 15 bases lying between them. The CDR3 contains 15 residues. CDR3 DNA: TGCGCCAGCAGTGATGATAACGGAGTCCTCTATGGCTACACCTTC. It yields the protein CASSDDNGVLYGYTF.

This clone appeared a few times. The chain employs TRBV7-9 and TRBJ2-7, with no clear D. V was shortened by 3 bases and J by 6 bases, with 9 bases between the two germline ends. The CDR3 sequence is 12 residues long. The germline gives CDR1 SEHNR, CDR2 FQNEAQ (reference sequence). The DNA for the CDR3 is TGTGCCAGCAGCTTCGGACCTATCGAGCAGTACTTC. It specifies CASSFGPIEQYF.

V usage is TRBV30 and J usage is TRBJ2-7; TRBD2 aligns across 10 bases. Trimming cost V 3 bases and J 0 bases; bases outside gene matches: 8. The CDR3 spans 16 residues. Germline lookup yields CDR1 GTSNPN and CDR2 SVGIG (reference sequence). The CDR3 sequence: CAWRASGSSGSYEQYF. The CDR3 nucleotides are TGTGCCTGGAGGGCTAGCGGGAGCTCGGGCTCCTACGAGCAGTACTTC. Complete variable domain (other parts from reference TRBV30 and TRBJ2-7): SQTIHQWPATLVQPVGSPLSLECTVEGTSNPNLYWYRQAAGRGLQLLFYSVGIGQISSEVPQNLSASRPQDRQFILSSKKLLLSDSGFYLCAWRASGSSGSYEQYFGPGTRLTVT.